These T cell receptor beta chains were read from a single sample in a study of CD8+CD57+ T cells in acquired aplastic anemia. Via MiXCR, TCRdb re-called the reads, giving one row per CDR3 protein. The sample contains roughly 200,000 distinct CDR3 sequences, roughly 65% of which appear only once. The specimen sequenced was sorted CD4+, CD8+, or CD8+CD57+ T cells (not recorded which) from PBMCs. These receptor sequences come from a human donor with aplastic anemia. Both conserved end residues are part of each CDR3. The D gene is left open where the match is weak. Rows give clone size only sometimes, using once, few, many, or a class for an expanded clone.

-	TRBV29-1	-	TRBJ1-2	TGCAGCGTTGGAAAAGGAGCTAACTATGGCTACACCTTC	CSVGKGANYGYTF
many	TRBV9	TRBD1	TRBJ2-7	TGTGCCAGCAGCAACCGGGACAGGGGCTCCTACGAGCAGTACTTC	CASSNRDRGSYEQYF
-	TRBV7-8	TRBD1	TRBJ1-2	TGTGCCAGCAGCTTAACGGCAGGGGGGGACTATGGCTACACCTTC	CASSLTAGGDYGYTF
many	TRBV11-2	TRBD2	TRBJ2-1	TGTGCCAGCAGAAAACTAGCGGGGGACCCCAATGAGCAGTTCTTC	CASRKLAGDPNEQFF
-	TRBV6-6	-	TRBJ1-1	TGTGCCACGAAAGGGGCGAACACTGAAGCTTTCTTT	CATKGANTEAFF
-	TRBV11-2	-	TRBJ2-5	TGTGCCAGCAGCTACCAGGGGTCGGGGACCCAGTACTTC	CASSYQGSGTQYF
-	TRBV2	TRBD1	TRBJ1-2	TGTGCCAGCAGCCGACGGGACAGGGACAGGGCCTATGGCTACACCTTC	CASSRRDRDRAYGYTF
-	TRBV11-2	-	TRBJ2-1	TGTGCCAGCAGCTACGACAGCGCTGAGCAGTTCTTC	CASSYDSAEQFF
-	TRBV2	-	TRBJ2-2	TGTGCCAGCCTTCGCACTGAGGGGAACACCGGGGAGCTGTTTTTT	CASLRTEGNTGELFF
-	TRBV7-2	-	TRBJ2-7	TGTGCCAGCCGGCGGGTGGGGCAGTCGTACGAGCAGTACTTC	CASRRVGQSYEQYF
-	TRBV7-6	-	TRBJ2-1	TGTGCCAGCAGCCACGGTGGGGTCACCTACAATGAGCAGTTCTTC	CASSHGGVTYNEQFF
-	TRBV19	TRBD1	TRBJ1-5	TGTGCCAGTAGTCATCAGGGGGCCGGTCAGCCCCAGCATTTT	CASSHQGAGQPQHF
once	TRBV7-6	-	TRBJ1-1	TGTGCCAGCAGCTCCCGGGGACCGACTGAAGCTTTCTTT	CASSSRGPTEAFF
-	TRBV2	-	TRBJ1-4	TGTGCCAGCAGGGTCGGTTTCATTAATGAAAAACTGTTTTTT	CASRVGFINEKLFF
few	TRBV7-9	-	TRBJ2-3	TGTGCCAGCAGCTTAGGGTTCACAGATACGCAGTATTTT	CASSLGFTDTQYF
-	TRBV12-3/TRBV12-4	-	TRBJ2-3	TGTGCCAGCAGTTCCGGGACTTCTTCCACAGATACGCAGTATTTT	CASSSGTSSTDTQYF
once	TRBV20-1	TRBD1	TRBJ1-2	TGCAGTGCTAAACCGATGACAGGGGACCCCAACTATGGCTACACCTTC	CSAKPMTGDPNYGYTF
-	TRBV19	TRBD1	TRBJ1-5	TGTGCCAGTAGCTCGACTAGTGGCCTGGCAGGACAGGGGAGGCAGCCCCAGCATTTT	CASSSTSGLAGQGRQPQHF
-	TRBV10-3	TRBD1	TRBJ1-5	TGTGCCATCCAGGGGGGGGGCAATCAGCCCCAGCATTTT	CAIQGGGNQPQHF
few	TRBV29-1	-	TRBJ2-7	TGCAGCGCGAAGACAGGCCAAACCTACGAGCAGTACTTC	CSAKTGQTYEQYF
-	TRBV25-1	-	TRBJ1-1	TGTGCCAGCCGGGACACGGGAAGTACCACTGAAGCTTTCTTT	CASRDTGSTTEAFF
many	TRBV7-9	-	TRBJ2-1	TGTGCCAGCAGCTTAGTCCTCTCGGCTAACAATGAGCAGTTCTTC	CASSLVLSANNEQFF
-	TRBV10-2	TRBD1	TRBJ1-6	TGCGCCAGCAGTGGGGACAGCCTTAGGTCACCCCTCCACTTT	CASSGDSLRSPLHF